The source of this TCR beta chain is a study of blood T cell repertoires in COVID-19. Authors' data handling: Reference gene primers were amplified, and this amplification served to estimate nucleated cell counts. Produced via immunoSEQ multiplex PCR; TCRdb's table is partial and in-frame only. V, J and clone size derive from that table, while D and trimming were established from the DNA sequence. Altogether over 150,000 clones are present, about 83% being singletons, with the ten largest covering roughly 8.6%. The V end was cut by 5 bases, the J end by 4 bases, with 21 bases between. This CDR3 is 17 amino acids long. CDR1 MNHNY and CDR2 SVGAGI come from the germline V gene (reference sequence).

The receptor was derived from a man aged 55 to 69 with acute or convalescent COVID-19. The gene calls are TRBV6-6 and TRBJ1-5, with D tentatively TRBD1 (6 bases). Sequenced input: peripheral blood. CDR3 nucleotides: TGTGCCAGCAGTCCAGAAGGGGGGGGAAGGGGTAATCAGCCCCAGCATTTT. This gives the protein CASSPEGGGRGNQPQHF.